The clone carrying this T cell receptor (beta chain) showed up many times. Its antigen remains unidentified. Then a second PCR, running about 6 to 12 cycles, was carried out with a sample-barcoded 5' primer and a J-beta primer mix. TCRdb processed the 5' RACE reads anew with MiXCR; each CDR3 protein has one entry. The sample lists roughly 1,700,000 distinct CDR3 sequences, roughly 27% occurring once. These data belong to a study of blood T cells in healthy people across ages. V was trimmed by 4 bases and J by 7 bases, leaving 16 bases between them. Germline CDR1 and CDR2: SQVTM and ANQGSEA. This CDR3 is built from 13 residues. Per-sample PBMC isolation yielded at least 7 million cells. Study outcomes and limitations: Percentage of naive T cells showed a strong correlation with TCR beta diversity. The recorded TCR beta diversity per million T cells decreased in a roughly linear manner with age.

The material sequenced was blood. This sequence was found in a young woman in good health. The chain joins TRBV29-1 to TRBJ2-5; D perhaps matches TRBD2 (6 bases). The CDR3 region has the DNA TGCAGCGTTGGGAGGGAGGCCCCCGGGACCCAGTACTTC. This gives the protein CSVGREAPGTQYF.